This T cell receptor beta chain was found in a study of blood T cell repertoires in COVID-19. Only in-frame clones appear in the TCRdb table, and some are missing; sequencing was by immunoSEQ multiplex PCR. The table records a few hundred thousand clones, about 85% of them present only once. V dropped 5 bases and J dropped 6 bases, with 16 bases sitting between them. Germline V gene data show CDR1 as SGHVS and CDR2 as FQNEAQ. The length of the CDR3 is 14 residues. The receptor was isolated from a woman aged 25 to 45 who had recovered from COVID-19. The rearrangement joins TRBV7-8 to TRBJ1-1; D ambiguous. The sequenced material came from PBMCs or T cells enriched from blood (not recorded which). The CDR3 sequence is CASSPAELVPEAFF. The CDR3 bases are TGTGCCAGCAGCCCGGCGGAGTTGGTGCCTGAAGCTTTCTTT.